This TCR beta chain was profiled in a study of T cell responses to AZD1222 COVID-19 vaccine. For this clone: The target antigen is unknown.

Study findings and constraints: No repertoire was sampled before or during the peak T cell response, only after it.

This CDR3 comprises 17 residues. Germline values: CDR1 LNHNV, CDR2 YYDKDF (reference sequence). The V end was cut by 5 bases, the J end by 0 bases, with 18 bases between. Clones were sequenced by immunoSEQ multiplex PCR, and TCRdb holds only the in-frame ones, with some missing. Among 150,000 to 200,000 clones, roughly 90% were seen once, and the ten largest hold roughly 1.2%. The sequence derives from an adult who received the AZD1222 COVID-19 vaccine. The sequences come from peripheral blood, collected 28 days after the second AZD1222 dose. The genes are TRBV15 and TRBJ2-3, with TRBD2 as a possible D gene (6 bases). In DNA form, the CDR3 reads TGTGCCACCAGCCGCACCGCGAGTAGCGGCAGCACAGATACGCAGTATTTT. The encoded protein is CATSRTASSGSTDTQYF.